These T cell receptor beta chains were read from a single sample in a study of cytomegalovirus exposure and HLA in healthy donors. Method: immunoSEQ multiplex PCR; TCRdb's copy keeps in-frame clones and lacks some. The sample comprises 90,000 to 120,000 clones, around 77% of which are singletons, and roughly 4.2% rests with the top ten. Sequences were obtained from PBMCs. Receptors were obtained from a male donor in good health and CMV-seronegative. CDR3s include the opening cysteine and the closing phenylalanine or tryptophan. The D gene is left open where the match is weak. Where a row states a size, it is once, few, many or the class of an expanded clone; other rows omit it.

j_call clone_size v_call d_call cdr3_nt cdr3_aa
TRBJ2-7 NA TRBV10-2 TRBD2 TGCGCCAGCAGGGCGACTAGCGGGAGCACCTACGAGCAGTACTTC CASRATSGSTYEQYF
TRBJ1-4 NA TRBV30 TRBD1 TGTGCCTGGGGGACAGGAGCTAATGAAAAACTGTTTTTT CAWGTGANEKLFF
TRBJ1-1 NA TRBV6-6 NA TGTGCCAGCAGTCCCACTTTTCTGGTCACTGAAGCTTTCTTT CASSPTFLVTEAFF
TRBJ2-7 NA TRBV5-1 TRBD2 TGCGCCAGCAGCTTGACTAGCGGGTACGAGCAGTACTTC CASSLTSGYEQYF
TRBJ2-1 few TRBV18 TRBD1 TGTGCCAGCTCGAGTAGAGGGACAGAGTACAATGAGCAGTTCTTC CASSSRGTEYNEQFF
TRBJ2-7 NA TRBV12-5 TRBD2 TGTGCTAGTGGTTTTAGGTCTAGCGGGGGCTACGAGCAGTACTTC CASGFRSSGGYEQYF
TRBJ1-1 NA TRBV7-9 NA TGTGCCAGCAGCACCTCGGACAGAGCTTTCTTT CASSTSDRAFF
TRBJ2-1 once TRBV30 NA TGTGCCTGGATCGGGGTAGGAGGCAATGAGCAGTTCTTC CAWIGVGGNEQFF
TRBJ2-2 NA TRBV9 NA TGTGCCAGCAGCGTAGTTCAGGGGAACACCGGGGAGCTGTTTTTT CASSVVQGNTGELFF
TRBJ2-3 NA TRBV18 NA TGTGCCAGCTCACCCCAAACAGGGATGAACACAGATACGCAGTATTTT CASSPQTGMNTDTQYF
TRBJ1-2 NA TRBV15 TRBD1 TGTGCCACCAGCACCAACGACAGGGCGGTTCATGGCTACACCTTC CATSTNDRAVHGYTF
TRBJ2-1 NA TRBV7-6 NA TGTGCCAGCAGCTTAGAAGCCAACAATGAGCAGTTCTTC CASSLEANNEQFF
TRBJ1-2 NA TRBV13 TRBD1 TGTGCCAGCAGCTTCCCAGGGGGTGACTATGGCTACACCTTC CASSFPGGDYGYTF
TRBJ2-7 NA TRBV5-6 TRBD2 TGTGCCAGCAGCTTGTTTGCTAGCGGGAGCTCCTACGAGCAGTACTTC CASSLFASGSSYEQYF
TRBJ2-2 NA TRBV11-3 TRBD2 TGTGCCAGCAGCTCCGGACTAGCGGGAGTAGCCGGGGAGCTGTTTTTT CASSSGLAGVAGELFF
TRBJ2-7 NA TRBV6-5 TRBD2 TGTGCCAGCAGTTACGAGGGACTAGCATTC CASSYEGLAF
TRBJ2-2 once TRBV5-1 TRBD2 TGCGCCAGCAAGATGTTAACTAGCGGGAGAACCGGGGAGCTGTTTTTT CASKMLTSGRTGELFF
TRBJ2-5 NA TRBV2 TRBD1 TGTGCCAGCAGGGAGACAGGGATGGAGACCCAGTACTTC CASRETGMETQYF
TRBJ1-5 NA TRBV5-1 NA TGCGCCAGCAGCTTGGGGGCTATCGAGGGGCCCCAGCATTTT CASSLGAIEGPQHF
TRBJ1-1 few TRBV7-9 NA TGTTCCAGCAGCTTAGCCGGGGGGGCTGAAGCTTTCTTT CSSSLAGGAEAFF
TRBJ1-2 NA TRBV21-1 NA TGTGCCAGCGCCAGAATCTATGGCTACACCTTC CASARIYGYTF
TRBJ1-1 NA TRBV30 TRBD1 TGTGCCTGGAGTGGGGACAGGGCTGAAGCTTTCTTT CAWSGDRAEAFF
TRBJ2-5 NA TRBV9 TRBD2 TGTGCCAGCAGCCTTGGGGGGGAGAGTTACGAGACCCAGTACTTC CASSLGGESYETQYF
TRBJ2-7 NA TRBV5-1 NA TGCGCCAGCAGCTTTGGGCCCTCAGGCTACGAGCAGTACTTC CASSFGPSGYEQYF
TRBJ1-4 few TRBV28 NA TGTGCCAGCAGCCGAGACAGCGTAGTTAATGAAAAACTGTTTTTT CASSRDSVVNEKLFF
TRBJ1-1 NA TRBV28 NA TGTGCCAGCAGTTTATTGGGGGGAACTGAAGCTTTCTTT CASSLLGGTEAFF